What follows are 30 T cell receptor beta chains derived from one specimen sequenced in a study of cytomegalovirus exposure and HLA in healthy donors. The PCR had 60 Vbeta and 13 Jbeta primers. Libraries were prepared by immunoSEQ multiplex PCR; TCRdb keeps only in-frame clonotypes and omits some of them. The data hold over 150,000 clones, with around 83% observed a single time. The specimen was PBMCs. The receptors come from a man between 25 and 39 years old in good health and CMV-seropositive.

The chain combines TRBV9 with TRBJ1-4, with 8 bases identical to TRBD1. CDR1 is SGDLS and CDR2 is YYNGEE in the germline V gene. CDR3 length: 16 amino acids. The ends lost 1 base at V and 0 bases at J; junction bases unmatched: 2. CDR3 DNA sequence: TGTGCCAGCAGCGTAAAGGGACAGGCAACTAATGAAAAACTGTTTTTT. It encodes CASSVKGQATNEKLFF.

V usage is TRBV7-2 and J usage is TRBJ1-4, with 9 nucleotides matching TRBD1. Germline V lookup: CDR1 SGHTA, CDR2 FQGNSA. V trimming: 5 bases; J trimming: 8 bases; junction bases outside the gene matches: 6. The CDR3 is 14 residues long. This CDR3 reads CASSTSGQGEKLFF. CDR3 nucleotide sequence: TGTGCCAGCAGCACCTCGGGACAGGGAGAAAAACTGTTTTTT.

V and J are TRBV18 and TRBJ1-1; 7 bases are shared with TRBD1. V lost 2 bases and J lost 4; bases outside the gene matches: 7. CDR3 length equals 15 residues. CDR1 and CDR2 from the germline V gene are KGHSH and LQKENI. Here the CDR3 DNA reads TGTGCCAGCTCACCAGGAGGGGGCAGGGGCACTGAAGCTTTCTTT. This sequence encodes CASSPGGGRGTEAFF.

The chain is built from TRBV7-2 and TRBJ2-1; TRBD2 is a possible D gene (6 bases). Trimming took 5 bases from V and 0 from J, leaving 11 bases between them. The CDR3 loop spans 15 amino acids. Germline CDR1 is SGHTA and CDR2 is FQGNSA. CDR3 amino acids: CASSQDGSSYNEQFF. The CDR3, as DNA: TGTGCCAGCAGCCAGGACGGGAGCTCCTACAATGAGCAGTTCTTC.

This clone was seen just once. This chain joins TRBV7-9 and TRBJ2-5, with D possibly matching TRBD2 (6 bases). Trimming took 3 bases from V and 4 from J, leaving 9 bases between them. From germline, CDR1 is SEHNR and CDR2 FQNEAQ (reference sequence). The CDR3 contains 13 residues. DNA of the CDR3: TGTGCCAGCAGCTTCCCGGAGGGAGAGACCCAGTACTTC. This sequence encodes CASSFPEGETQYF.

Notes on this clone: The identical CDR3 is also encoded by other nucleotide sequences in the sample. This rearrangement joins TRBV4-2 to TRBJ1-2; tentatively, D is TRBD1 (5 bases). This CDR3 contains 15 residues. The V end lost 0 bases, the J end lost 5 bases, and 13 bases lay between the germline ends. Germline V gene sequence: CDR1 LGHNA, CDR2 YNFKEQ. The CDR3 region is CASSQDLAGRYGYTF. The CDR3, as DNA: TGTGCCAGCAGCCAAGATCTGGCAGGGAGGTATGGCTACACCTTC.

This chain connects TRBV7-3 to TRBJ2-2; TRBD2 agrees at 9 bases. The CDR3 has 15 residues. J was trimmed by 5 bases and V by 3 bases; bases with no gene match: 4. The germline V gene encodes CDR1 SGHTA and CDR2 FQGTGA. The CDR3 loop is CASSFSAGGTGELFF. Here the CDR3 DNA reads TGTGCCAGCAGCTTTTCAGCGGGAGGTACCGGGGAGCTGTTTTTT.

CDR3 DNA sequence: TGTGCCAGCAGCTCCGCCGGCCGGGGGGGACATGGCTACACCTTC. Its protein is CASSSAGRGGHGYTF. The chain joins TRBV9 to TRBJ1-2, with D possibly TRBD1 on 5 matching bases. The CDR3 sequence is 15 residues long. Trimming took off 4 bases at V and 6 bases at J, with 19 bases between the two ends. Germline lookup yields CDR1 SGDLS and CDR2 YYNGEE. The full variable domain, rest sourced from reference TRBV9 and TRBJ1-2, is DSGVTQTPKHLITATGQRVTLRCSPRSGDLSVYWYQQSLDQGLQFLIQYYNGEERAKGNILERFSAQQFPDLHSELNLSSLELGDSALYFCASSSAGRGGHGYTFGSGTRLTVV.

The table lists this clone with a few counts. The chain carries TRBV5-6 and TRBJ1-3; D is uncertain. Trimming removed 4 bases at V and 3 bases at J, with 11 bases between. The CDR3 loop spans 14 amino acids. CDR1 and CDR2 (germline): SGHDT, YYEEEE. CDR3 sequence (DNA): TGTGCCAGCAGCGCCAGTAATTTTGGAAACACCATATATTTT. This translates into CASSASNFGNTIYF.

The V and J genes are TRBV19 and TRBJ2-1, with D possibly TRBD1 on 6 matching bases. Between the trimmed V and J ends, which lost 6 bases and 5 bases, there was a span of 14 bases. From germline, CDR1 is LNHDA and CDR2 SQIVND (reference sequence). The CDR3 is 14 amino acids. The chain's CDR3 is CASREGQRNNEQFF. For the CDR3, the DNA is TGTGCCAGTAGGGAAGGACAGAGAAACAATGAGCAGTTCTTC. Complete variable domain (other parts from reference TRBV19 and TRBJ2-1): DGGITQSPKYLFRKEGQNVTLSCEQNLNHDAMYWYRQDPGQGLRLIYYSQIVNDFQKGDIAEGYSVSREKKESFPLTVTSAQKNPTAFYLCASREGQRNNEQFFGPGTRLTVL.

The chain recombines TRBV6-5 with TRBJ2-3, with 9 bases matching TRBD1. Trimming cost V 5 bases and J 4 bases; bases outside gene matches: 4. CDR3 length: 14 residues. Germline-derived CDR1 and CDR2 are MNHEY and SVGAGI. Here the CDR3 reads CASSGQGWADTQYF. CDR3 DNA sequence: TGTGCCAGCAGTGGACAGGGGTGGGCAGATACGCAGTATTTT.

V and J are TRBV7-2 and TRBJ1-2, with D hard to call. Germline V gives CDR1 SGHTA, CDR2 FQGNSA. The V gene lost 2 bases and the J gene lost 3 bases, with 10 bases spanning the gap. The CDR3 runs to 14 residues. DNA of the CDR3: TGTGCCAGCAGCTTACAGGCTCCAGACTATGGCTACACCTTC. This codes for CASSLQAPDYGYTF.

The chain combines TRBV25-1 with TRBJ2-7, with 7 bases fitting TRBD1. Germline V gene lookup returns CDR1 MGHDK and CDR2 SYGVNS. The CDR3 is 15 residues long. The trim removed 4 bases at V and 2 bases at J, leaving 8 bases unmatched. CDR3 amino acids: CASSAPPTGPYEQYV. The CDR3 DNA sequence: TGTGCCAGCAGTGCCCCGCCGACAGGGCCCTACGAGCAGTACGTC.

CDR3 DNA: TGTGCCAGCAGCGGGAACAGGGGGTCGGAGACCCAGTACTTC. This gives the protein CASSGNRGSETQYF. The chain is built from TRBV2 and TRBJ2-5; 8 nucleotides align to TRBD1. CDR1 and CDR2 from the germline V gene are SNHLY and FYNNEI. The CDR3 sequence is 14 residues long. V lost 6 bases, J lost 5 bases, and 8 bases stayed unmatched.

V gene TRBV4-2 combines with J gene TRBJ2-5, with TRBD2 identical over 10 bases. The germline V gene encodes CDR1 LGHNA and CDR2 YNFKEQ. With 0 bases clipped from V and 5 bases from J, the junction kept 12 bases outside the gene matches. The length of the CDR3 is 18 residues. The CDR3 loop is CASSQDLASGRDWETQYF. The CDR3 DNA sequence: TGTGCCAGCAGCCAAGATCTGGCTAGCGGGAGAGATTGGGAGACCCAGTACTTC.

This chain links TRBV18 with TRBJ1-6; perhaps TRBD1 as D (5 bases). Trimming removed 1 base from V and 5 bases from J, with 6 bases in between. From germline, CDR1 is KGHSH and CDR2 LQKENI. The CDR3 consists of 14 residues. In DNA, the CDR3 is TGTGCCAGCTCACCACGGGGGGATAATTCACCCCTCCACTTT. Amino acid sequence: CASSPRGDNSPLHF.

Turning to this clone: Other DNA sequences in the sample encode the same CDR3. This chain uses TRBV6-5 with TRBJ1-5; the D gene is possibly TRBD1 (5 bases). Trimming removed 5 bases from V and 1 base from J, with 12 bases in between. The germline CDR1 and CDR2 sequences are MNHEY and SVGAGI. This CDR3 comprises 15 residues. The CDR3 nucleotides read TGTGCCAGCAGTCCTTTCTCAGGGAGCAATCAGCCCCAGCATTTT. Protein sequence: CASSPFSGSNQPQHF.

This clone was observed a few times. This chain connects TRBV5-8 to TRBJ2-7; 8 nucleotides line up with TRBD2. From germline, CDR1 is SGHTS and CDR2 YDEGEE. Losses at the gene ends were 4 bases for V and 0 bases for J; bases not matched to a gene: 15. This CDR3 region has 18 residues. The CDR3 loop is CASSTTSGPLVRSYEQYV. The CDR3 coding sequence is TGTGCCAGCAGCACAACTAGCGGTCCCCTTGTACGCTCCTACGAGCAGTACGTC.

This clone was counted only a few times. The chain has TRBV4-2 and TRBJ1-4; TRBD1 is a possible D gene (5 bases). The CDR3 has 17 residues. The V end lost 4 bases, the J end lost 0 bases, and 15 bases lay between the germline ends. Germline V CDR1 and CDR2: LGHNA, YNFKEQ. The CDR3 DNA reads TGTGCCAGCAGCCCTAGACAGTGGATTGCAACTAATGAAAAACTGTTTTTT. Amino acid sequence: CASSPRQWIATNEKLFF.

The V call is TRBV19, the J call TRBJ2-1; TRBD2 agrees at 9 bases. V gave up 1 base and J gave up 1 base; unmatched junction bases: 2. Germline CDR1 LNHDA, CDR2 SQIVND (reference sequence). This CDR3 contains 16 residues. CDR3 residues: CASSIVLAGSYNEQFF. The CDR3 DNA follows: TGTGCCAGTAGTATAGTTCTAGCGGGGTCCTACAATGAGCAGTTCTTC.

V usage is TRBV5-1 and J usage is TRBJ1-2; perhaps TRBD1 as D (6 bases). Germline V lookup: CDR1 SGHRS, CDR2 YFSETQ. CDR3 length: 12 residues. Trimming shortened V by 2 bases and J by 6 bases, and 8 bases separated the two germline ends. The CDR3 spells CASSFAGDGYTF. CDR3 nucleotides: TGCGCCAGCAGCTTCGCAGGGGATGGCTACACCTTC.

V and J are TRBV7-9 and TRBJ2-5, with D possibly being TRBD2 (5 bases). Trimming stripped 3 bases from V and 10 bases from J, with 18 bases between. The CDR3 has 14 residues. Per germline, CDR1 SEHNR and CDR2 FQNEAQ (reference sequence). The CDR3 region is CASSFTSQSVSQYF. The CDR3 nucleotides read TGTGCCAGCAGCTTCACTAGTCAATCGGTTAGCCAGTACTTC.

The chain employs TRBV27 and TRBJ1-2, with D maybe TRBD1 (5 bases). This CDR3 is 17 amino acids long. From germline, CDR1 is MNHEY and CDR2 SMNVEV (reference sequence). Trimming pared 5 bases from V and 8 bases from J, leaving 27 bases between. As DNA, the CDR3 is TGTGCCAGCAGTAAGGGGTTGTTAGGGCGGTTTGTTTACGGCTACACCTTC. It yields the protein CASSKGLLGRFVYGYTF.

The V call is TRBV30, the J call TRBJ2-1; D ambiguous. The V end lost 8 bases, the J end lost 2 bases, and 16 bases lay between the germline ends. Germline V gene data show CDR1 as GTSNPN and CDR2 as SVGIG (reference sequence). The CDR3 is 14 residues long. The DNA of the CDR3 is TGTGCCAATCCCACGCGGATTCCCTACAATGAGCAGTTCTTC. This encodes CANPTRIPYNEQFF.

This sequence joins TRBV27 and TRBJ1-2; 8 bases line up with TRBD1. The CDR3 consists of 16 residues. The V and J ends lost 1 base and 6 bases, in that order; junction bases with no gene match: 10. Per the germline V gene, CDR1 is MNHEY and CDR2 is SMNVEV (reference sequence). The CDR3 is CASSLFPGQDLNGYTF. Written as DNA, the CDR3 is TGTGCCAGCAGTTTATTTCCGGGACAGGATCTAAATGGCTACACCTTC.

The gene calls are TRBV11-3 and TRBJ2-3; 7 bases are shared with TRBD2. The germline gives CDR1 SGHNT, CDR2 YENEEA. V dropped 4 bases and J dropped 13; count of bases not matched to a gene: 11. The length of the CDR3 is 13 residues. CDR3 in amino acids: CASSSPEAGREYF. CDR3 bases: TGTGCCAGCAGCTCCCCCGAAGCGGGGAGGGAGTATTTT.

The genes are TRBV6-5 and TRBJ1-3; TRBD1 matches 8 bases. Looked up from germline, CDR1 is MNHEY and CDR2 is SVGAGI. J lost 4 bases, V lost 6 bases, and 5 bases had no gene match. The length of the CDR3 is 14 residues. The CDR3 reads CASSRWTGGNTIYF. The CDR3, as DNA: TGTGCCAGCAGCCGGTGGACAGGGGGAAACACCATATATTTT.

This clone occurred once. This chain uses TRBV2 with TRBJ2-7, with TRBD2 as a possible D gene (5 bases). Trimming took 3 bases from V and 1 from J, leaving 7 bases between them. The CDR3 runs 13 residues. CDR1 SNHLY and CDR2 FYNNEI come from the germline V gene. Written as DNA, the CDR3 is TGTGCCAGCAGTGACCGGGAATCCTACGAGCAGTACTTC. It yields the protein CASSDRESYEQYF. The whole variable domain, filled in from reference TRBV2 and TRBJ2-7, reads EPEVTQTPSHQVTQMGQEVILRCVPISNHLYFYWYRQILGQKVEFLVSFYNNEISEKSEIFDDQFSVERPDGSNFTLKIRSTKLEDSAMYFCASSDRESYEQYFGPGTRLTVT.

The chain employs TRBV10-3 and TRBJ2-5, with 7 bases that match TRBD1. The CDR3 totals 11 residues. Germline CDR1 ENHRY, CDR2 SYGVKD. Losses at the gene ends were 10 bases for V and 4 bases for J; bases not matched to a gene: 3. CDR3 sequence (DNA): TGTGCCACCCAGGGGGTAGAGACCCAGTACTTC. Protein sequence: CATQGVETQYF.

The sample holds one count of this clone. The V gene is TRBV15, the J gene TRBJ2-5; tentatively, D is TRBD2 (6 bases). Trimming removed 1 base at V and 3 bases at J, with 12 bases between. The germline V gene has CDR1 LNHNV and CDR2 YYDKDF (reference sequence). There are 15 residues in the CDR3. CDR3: CATSRGSAGKETQYF. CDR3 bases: TGTGCCACCAGCAGAGGGAGCGCGGGGAAAGAGACCCAGTACTTC.